The clone carrying this T cell receptor beta chain appeared many times. Its antigen is as yet unknown. The data belong to a study of human T cells and chemical hapten exposure. Study conclusions and caveats: After DPC sensitization, TCRs above 1 in 1000 frequency showed no change. PT1 expanded TCR counts and patch test score were linked, and their correlation was positive.

Unique molecular identifiers were attached to individual cDNA molecules within the library. Each CDR3 protein is one row after TCRdb ran MiXCR on the RACE reads. Of 84,000 or so distinct CDR3 sequences listed, 10% are singletons. The CDR3 is 14 residues long. V shed 6 bases and J shed 5 bases, with 14 bases lying between them. Germline V gene lookup returns CDR1 MNHEY and CDR2 SMNVEV (reference sequence). The time point was: patch test 2, 6 weeks after DPC sensitization. The treatment: therapeutic diphenylcyclopropenone sensitization with weekly scalp DPC. This TCR derives from a woman younger than 45 with alopecia areata. Some clones in this sample may be carry-over from other donors' samples. V and J are TRBV27 and TRBJ2-1; D is possibly TRBD2 (8 bases). Sequencing used whole blood, obtained in connection with sensitization to the hapten diphenylcyclopropenone (DPC). CDR3 DNA sequence: TGTGCCAGCAGAGTCGGGAGGGGGCACAATGAGCAGTTCTTC. Residues: CASRVGRGHNEQFF.